This T cell receptor beta chain was identified in a study of technical replicates of blood from several donors. Some clones are missing from TCRdb's copy, which holds only in-frame ones; the method was immunoSEQ multiplex PCR. The profile shows just over 70,000 clones, roughly 94% of them singletons. Germline CDR1 is SGHDN and CDR2 is FVKESK. The germline V and J ends were trimmed by 5 bases and 4 bases, with 14 bases remaining between them. This CDR3 has 14 amino acids. This chain links TRBV14 with TRBJ1-2, with D uncertain. This TCR was sampled from a human donor in good health. Sequencing input: T cells isolated from PBMCs. The CDR3 sequence: CASSLDTHLYGYTF. The CDR3 DNA follows: TGTGCCAGCAGCTTAGACACACATCTCTATGGCTACACCTTC.